This T cell receptor beta chain was sequenced in a study of PD-L1 blockade in urothelial cancer. Sequenced by immunoSEQ multiplex PCR; TCRdb stores in-frame clones only, minus some. The sample has about 88,000 clones, more than 85% seen once; the top ten hold more than 8%. This CDR3 has 14 amino acids. J lost 0 bases, V lost 5 bases, and 3 bases had no gene match. CDR1 SQVTM and CDR2 ANQGSEA come from the germline V gene. The material sequenced was PBMCs, taken around atezolizumab (anti-PD-L1) treatment. The rearrangement joins TRBV29-1 to TRBJ2-1, with 8 bases lining up with TRBD1. The clonotype was recovered from a man aged 55 to 70 with urothelial cancer. The CDR3 DNA reads TGCAGCGTTTGGGACAGGATCTCCTACAATGAGCAGTTCTTC. The encoded protein is CSVWDRISYNEQFF.